This TCR beta chain is from a study of blood T cell repertoires in COVID-19. At the level of the study: From the United States, Italy and Spain came samples of acute and convalescent COVID-19. Nucleic acid was either cDNA or gDNA, and it came from T cells, B-cell-depleted T cells, or PBMCs.

Original processing notes: Reference gene primer amplification yielded estimated nucleated cell counts. Repertoires were generated with immunoSEQ multiplex PCR, while TCRdb's copy carries only in-frame clones and drops some. From that table come the V and J calls and clone size; the DNA was used to work out D and trimming. The sample records some 160,000 clones, under 95% being singletons. Germline CDR1 is MNHEY and CDR2 is SMNVEV (reference sequence). Trimming at V came to 8 bases and at J to 6 bases, leaving 9 bases not matched to a gene. CDR3 length: 14 residues. This TCR was recovered from a man aged 18-30 years with COVID-19, enrolled during active disease. Input material: peripheral blood. V and J are TRBV27 and TRBJ2-7; 11 bases fit TRBD2. Here the CDR3 DNA reads TGTGCCAGCGGGCTGAAACTAGCGGGAGCCGAGCAGTACTTC. Its protein product is CASGLKLAGAEQYF.